One sample yielded the 8 T cell receptor beta chains listed below, sequenced in a study of CD8+CD57+ T cells in acquired aplastic anemia listed by TCRdb under 2018. TCRdb records Illumina HiSeq 2000 as the sequencer. TCR beta VDJ combination and CDR3 sequence profiling used genomic DNA as the template. In TCRdb, the public reads were trimmed at Q25 with fastp and aligned with MiXCR, with productive beta chains retained. Each record represents a unique CDR3 protein, reported with the most common genes and DNA among its rows. Counted in this sample were about 420,000 distinct CDR3 sequences; about two thirds of them appeared once. 4% of the sample lies in the top ten. The sample was sorted CD4+, CD8+, or CD8+CD57+ T cells (not recorded which) from PBMCs. These receptors all come from a human donor in good health, serving as a control.

This clonotype was counted at least ten times. The V and J genes are TRBV6-5 and TRBJ1-6; weak D call: TRBD1 (6 bases). The germline V gene has CDR1 MNHEY and CDR2 SVGAGI. There are 13 residues in the CDR3. V was clipped by 5 bases and J by 9 bases, with 11 bases between them. CDR3 coding DNA: TGTGCCAGCAGTAGACAGGAAATTTCACCCCTCCACTTT. Translation gives CASSRQEISPLHF.

This clonotype was picked up many times. The chain has TRBV9 and TRBJ1-3, with 10 bases aligning to TRBD1. The CDR3 runs to 17 residues. CDR1 SGDLS and CDR2 YYNGEE come from the germline V gene. The V and J ends lost 3 bases and 1 base, in that order; junction bases with no gene match: 7. The chain's CDR3 is CASSAETGGASGNTIYF. The CDR3 DNA reads TGTGCCAGCAGCGCGGAGACAGGGGGCGCATCTGGAAACACCATATATTTT.

As concerns this clonotype: The junction shows a germline mismatch at one end, possibly a read error. CDR3 sequence reads: CASSLVLPGTPQYF. The CDR3 coding sequence is TGTGCCAGCAGCTTAGTTCTCCCCGGGACTCCGCAGTACTTC. J is TRBJ2-3 and V is TRBV15; maybe TRBD2 (6 bases). The J call could be wrong; TRBJ2-7 is a better fit for the DNA end. Germline assignment: CDR1 LNHNV and CDR2 YYDKDF (reference sequence). The CDR3 has 14 amino acids.

A note on this clonotype: The junction and the germline gene differ at one end; a read error may be behind it. This chain links TRBV5-1 with TRBJ1-2; maybe TRBD1 (6 bases). Germline CDR1 SGHRS, CDR2 YFSETQ. The CDR3 has 12 residues. This chain's CDR3 is CASGLEGGRFTF. The CDR3 region has the DNA TGCGCCAGCGGCTTGGAGGGGGGGCGGTTCACCTTC.

The chain recombines TRBV25-1 with TRBJ2-2, with D maybe TRBD1 (6 bases). CDR3 length: 16 residues. Trimming cost V 4 bases and J 2 bases, with 14 bases left between them. CDR1 and CDR2 (germline): MGHDK, SYGVNS. Here the CDR3 reads CASSVPGARNTGELFF. CDR3 nucleotides: TGTGCCAGCAGTGTCCCAGGGGCCCGAAACACCGGGGAGCTGTTTTTT.

V usage is TRBV7-2 and J usage is TRBJ1-5; D unresolved. Trimming shortened V by 7 bases and J by 4 bases, and 11 bases separated the two germline ends. The germline V gene has CDR1 SGHTA and CDR2 FQGNSA. The CDR3 spans 13 residues. The CDR3 region is CASTARGNQPQHF. CDR3 DNA sequence: TGTGCCAGCACCGCCCGTGGAAATCAGCCCCAGCATTTT.

Comment on this clonotype: The germline gene is not matched at one end of the junction; a read error may be the cause. The CDR3 DNA reads TGCAGCACTCGACCGGAGAGCAACATTGAAGCTTTCTTT. Protein: CSTRPESNIEAFF. The chain couples TRBV20-1 to TRBJ1-1; no clear D gene. Germline CDR1 DFQATT, CDR2 SNEGSKA (reference sequence). CDR3 length equals 13 residues.

This clonotype came up once. This sequence joins TRBV11-2 and TRBJ2-7, with a weak D call TRBD2 (5 bases). V lost 5 bases, J lost 3 bases, and 17 bases lay in between. This CDR3 region has 15 residues. Germline loops: CDR1 SGHAT, CDR2 FQNNGV. The CDR3 DNA reads as TGTGCCAGCAGCCCAAAGGGCGGGCCAGACTACGAGCAGTACTTC. It translates to CASSPKGGPDYEQYF.